This T cell receptor (beta chain) stems from a study of OX40 agonist ivuxolimab in advanced cancers. Germline CDR1 and CDR2: MDHEN and SYDVKM. The CDR3 consists of 14 residues. Assay used: immunoSEQ multiplex PCR; TCRdb lists only in-frame clones, some missing. The data contain 67,000 or so clones, 85% of them singletons. The study sampled blood at baseline, cycle 4 day 1, and cycle 7 day 1. The rearrangement uses TRBV28 and TRBJ2-5; 7 bases are a match to TRBD2. The J call is doubtful: the DNA matches TRBJ2-7 better. This TCR was recovered from an adult with an advanced solid tumor such as melanoma, head and neck, liver or kidney cancer. Specimen: CD4+ or CD8+ T cells sorted from blood, collected in a trial of the OX40 agonist ivuxolimab. The CDR3 region has the DNA TGTGCCAGCAGTTTTAGGCGGGAGTCTTCCGAGCAGTACTTC. Residues: CASSFRRESSEQYF.